The 12 T cell receptor beta chains below were found in one sample sequenced in a study of T cell repertoires in cytomegalovirus infection (dated by TCRdb to between 2019 and 2020). The antigens these receptors bind are not known. The reads were generated on an Illumina HiSeq 1500. TCRdb's own reprocessing of the public reads used fastp at Q25 and MiXCR and kept productive beta chains. CDR3 protein duplicates are merged, each entry listing the most common genes and DNA. This sample holds 80,000 or so distinct CDR3 sequences; 24% were observed only once. The biggest ten clones account for 50% of the sample. Explained via the paper, the treatment or condition label denotes: in vitro stimulation with specific CMV peptide epitopes to enrich CMV-specific T cells. Specimen: CD8+ T cells from cultured PBMCs, collected from culture after CMV antigen stimulation. These receptors were collected from a human donor in good health (CMV status not recorded). Some clones in this sample may be carry-over from other donors' samples.

A word on this clonotype: A read error may be the cause here, since a much bigger clone is one base away. The genes are TRBV7-9 and TRBJ1-1; 8 bases are a match to TRBD1. V was clipped by 2 bases and J by 9 bases; unmatched bases: 17. The germline V gene has CDR1 SEHNR and CDR2 FQNEAQ (reference sequence). The CDR3 has 17 amino acids. CDR3 in amino acids: CASSLIARARGRTKAFF. CDR3 nucleotides: TGTGCCAGCAGCTTAATCGCAAGGGCCAGGGGGCGAACTAAAGCTTTCTTT.

The gene calls are TRBV7-6 and TRBJ2-1; 7 nucleotides match TRBD2. The CDR3 extends over 16 amino acids. V gave up 6 bases and J gave up 4 bases; unmatched junction bases: 12. The germline gives CDR1 SGHVS, CDR2 FNYEAQ. The CDR3 sequence: CASSSASGGPYNEQFF. Written as DNA, the CDR3 is TGTGCCAGCAGTTCAGCTAGCGGTGGCCCTTACAATGAGCAGTTCTTC.

The CDR3 bases are TGCGCCAGCAGCTTGGAGGGCCAAGAGACCCAGTACTTC. Its protein product is CASSLEGQETQYF. This chain uses TRBV5-1 with TRBJ2-5; D is unresolved. The germline V gene has CDR1 SGHRS and CDR2 YFSETQ. This CDR3 is 13 amino acids long. Trimming took off 0 bases at V and 1 base at J, with 4 bases between the two ends.

This clonotype showed up many times. This chain uses TRBV5-4 with TRBJ2-3; no definite D call. CDR1 and CDR2 (germline): SGHNT, YYREEE (reference sequence). The CDR3 has 13 residues. V lost 0 bases to trimming and J lost 4 bases, with 6 bases between them. DNA for the CDR3: TGTGCCAGCAGCTTGGACCGGCCAGATACGCAGTATTTT. It is translated as CASSLDRPDTQYF.

V and J are TRBV10-3 and TRBJ2-1; the D is unclear. Trimming stripped 1 base from V and 5 bases from J, with 9 bases between. CDR1 is ENHRY, CDR2 SYGVKD, per germline. The CDR3 runs to 14 residues. CDR3: CAISELIGDNEQFF. CDR3 nucleotide sequence: TGTGCCATCAGTGAGTTAATTGGGGACAATGAGCAGTTCTTC.

V and J are TRBV4-3 and TRBJ2-7; TRBD1 is a possible D gene (6 bases). V dropped 1 base and J dropped 6 bases, with 16 bases sitting between them. The CDR3 runs 15 residues. The germline gives CDR1 LGHNA, CDR2 YSLEER. CDR3 sequence reads: CASSQGPGDSGEQYF. Here the CDR3 DNA reads TGCGCCAGCAGCCAAGGTCCAGGGGATTCTGGCGAGCAGTACTTC.

The V call is TRBV6-2 or TRBV6-3, the J call TRBJ1-1; D gene ambiguous. Germline CDR1 reads MNHEY; CDR2 reads SVGEGT. The ends were cut back, 0 bases at V and 0 bases at J, with 5 bases in the middle. This CDR3 region has 14 residues. The CDR3 sequence is CASSYSRLNTEAFF. CDR3 DNA: TGTGCCAGCAGTTACTCACGCTTGAACACTGAAGCTTTCTTT.

As for this clonotype: One base away lies a much larger clone, so this may be a sequencing read error. Here the CDR3 reads CASSQLAGGIYNEQFF. CDR3 DNA sequence: TGTGCCAGCAGCCAGCTAGCGGGGGGGATCTACAATGAGCAGTTCTTC. The V call is TRBV7-1, the J call TRBJ2-1; 12 nucleotides line up with TRBD2. TRBV7-1 carries the ORF label, with uncertain function. With 5 bases clipped from V and 3 bases from J, the junction kept 5 bases outside the gene matches. The CDR3 totals 16 residues.

This clonotype was seen a handful of times. The chain links TRBV20-1 to TRBJ2-7; TRBD1 or TRBD2 may be the D gene (6 bases each). V was clipped by 4 bases and J by 6 bases, with 19 bases between them. This CDR3 region has 14 residues. In germline, CDR1 is DFQATT, CDR2 SNEGSKA (reference sequence). CDR3 loop: CSANPLGGLPEQYF. CDR3 DNA: TGCAGTGCTAACCCCCTGGGGGGCCTCCCCGAGCAGTACTTC.

This clonotype has only a few counts. J is TRBJ1-5 and V is TRBV4-3; TRBD1 might be the D (5 bases). Germline lookup yields CDR1 LGHNA and CDR2 YSLEER. The V end was cut by 0 bases, the J end by 1 base, with 10 bases between. The CDR3 is 16 residues long. The CDR3 reads CASSQDYRGSNQPQHF. The DNA for the CDR3 is TGCGCCAGCAGCCAAGATTATAGGGGAAGCAATCAGCCCCAGCATTTT.

As concerns this clonotype: A much larger clone lies a single base off, so this may be a read error. The V and J genes are TRBV12-3 or TRBV12-4 and TRBJ1-1; a weak D match, TRBD1 (6 bases). This CDR3 spans 14 amino acids. V was clipped by 10 bases and J by 0 bases, with 15 bases between them. The CDR3 region is CANRNRAMNTEAFF. CDR3 coding DNA: TGTGCCAACAGAAACAGGGCAATGAACACTGAAGCTTTCTTT.

The V and J genes are TRBV9 and TRBJ2-2; 13 nucleotides align to TRBD2. With 4 bases clipped from V and 4 bases from J, the junction kept 7 bases outside the gene matches. This CDR3 comprises 17 residues. Germline CDR1 SGDLS, CDR2 YYNGEE. The chain's CDR3 is CASSFGTSGMVTGELFF. The DNA of the CDR3 is TGTGCCAGCAGCTTCGGGACTAGCGGGATGGTCACCGGGGAGCTGTTTTTT.